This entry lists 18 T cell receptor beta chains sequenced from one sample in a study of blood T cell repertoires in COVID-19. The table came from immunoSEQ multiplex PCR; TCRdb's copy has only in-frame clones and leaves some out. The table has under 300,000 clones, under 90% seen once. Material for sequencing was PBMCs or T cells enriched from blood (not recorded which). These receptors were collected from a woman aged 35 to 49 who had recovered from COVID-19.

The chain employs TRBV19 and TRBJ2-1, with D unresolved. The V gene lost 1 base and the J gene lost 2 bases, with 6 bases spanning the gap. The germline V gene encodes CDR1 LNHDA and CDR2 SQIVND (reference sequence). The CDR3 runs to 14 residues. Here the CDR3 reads CASSIGVAYNEQFF. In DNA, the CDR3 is TGTGCCAGTAGTATAGGCGTTGCCTACAATGAGCAGTTCTTC.

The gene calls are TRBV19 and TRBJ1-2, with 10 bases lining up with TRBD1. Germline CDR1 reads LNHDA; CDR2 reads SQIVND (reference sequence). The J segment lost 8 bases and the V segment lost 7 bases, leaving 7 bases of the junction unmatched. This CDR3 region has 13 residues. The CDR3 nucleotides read TGTGCCAGTACCGAGCGGGACAGGGGAGGCTACACCTTC. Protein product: CASTERDRGGYTF.

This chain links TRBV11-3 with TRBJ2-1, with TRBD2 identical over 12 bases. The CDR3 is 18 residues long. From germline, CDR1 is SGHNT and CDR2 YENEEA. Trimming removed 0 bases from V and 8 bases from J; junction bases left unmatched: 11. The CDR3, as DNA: TGTGCCAGCAGCTTAGAGGCTAGCGGGAGGGCCTGGGGGGATGAGCAGTTCTTC. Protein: CASSLEASGRAWGDEQFF.

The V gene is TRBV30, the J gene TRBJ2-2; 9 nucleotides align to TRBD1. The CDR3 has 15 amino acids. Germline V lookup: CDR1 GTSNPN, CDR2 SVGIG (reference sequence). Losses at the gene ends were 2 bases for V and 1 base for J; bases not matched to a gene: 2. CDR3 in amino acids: CAWSRDRVNTGELFF. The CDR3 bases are TGTGCCTGGAGTCGGGACAGGGTGAACACCGGGGAGCTGTTTTTT.

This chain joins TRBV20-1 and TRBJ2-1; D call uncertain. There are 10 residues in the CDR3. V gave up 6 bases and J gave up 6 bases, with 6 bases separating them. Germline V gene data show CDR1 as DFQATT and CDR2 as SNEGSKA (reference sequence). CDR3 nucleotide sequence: TGCAGTGCCCTCGGCAATGAGCAGTTCTTC. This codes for CSALGNEQFF.

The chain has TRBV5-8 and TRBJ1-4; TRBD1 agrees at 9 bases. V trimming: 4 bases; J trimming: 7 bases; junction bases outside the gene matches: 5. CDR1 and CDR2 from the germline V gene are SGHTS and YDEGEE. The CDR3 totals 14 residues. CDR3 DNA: TGTGCCAGCAGCACGGGACAGGGCAGTGAAAAACTGTTTTTT. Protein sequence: CASSTGQGSEKLFF. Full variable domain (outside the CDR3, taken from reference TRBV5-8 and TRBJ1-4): EAGVTQSPTHLIKTRGQQATLRCSPISGHTSVYWYQQALGLGLQFLLWYDEGEERNRGNFPPRFSGRQFPNYSSELNVNALELEDSALYLCASSTGQGSEKLFFGSGTQLSVL.

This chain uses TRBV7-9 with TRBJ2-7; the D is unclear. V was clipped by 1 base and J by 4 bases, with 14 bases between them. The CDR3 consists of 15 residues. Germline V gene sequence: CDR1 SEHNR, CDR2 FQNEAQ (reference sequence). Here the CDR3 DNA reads TGTGCCAGCAGCTTAGTGAACGAGCTTCGTTACGAGCAGTACTTC. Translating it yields CASSLVNELRYEQYF. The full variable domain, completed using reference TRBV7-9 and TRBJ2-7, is DTGVSQNPRHKITKRGQNVTFRCDPISEHNRLYWYRQTLGQGPEFLTYFQNEAQLEKSRLLSDRFSAERPKGSFSTLEIQRTEQGDSAMYLCASSLVNELRYEQYFGPGTRLTVT.

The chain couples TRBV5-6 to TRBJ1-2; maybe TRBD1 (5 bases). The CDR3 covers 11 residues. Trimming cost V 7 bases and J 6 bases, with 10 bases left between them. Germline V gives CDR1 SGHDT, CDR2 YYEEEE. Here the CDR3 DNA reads TGTGCCAGCTTCGGACAAAATGGCTACACCTTC. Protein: CASFGQNGYTF.

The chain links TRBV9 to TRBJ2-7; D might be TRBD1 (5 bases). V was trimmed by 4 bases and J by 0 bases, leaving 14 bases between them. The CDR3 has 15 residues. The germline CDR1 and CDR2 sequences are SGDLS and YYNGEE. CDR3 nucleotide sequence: TGTGCCAGCAGCCCAGGGCCGAACCTCTCCTACGAGCAGTACTTC. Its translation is CASSPGPNLSYEQYF.

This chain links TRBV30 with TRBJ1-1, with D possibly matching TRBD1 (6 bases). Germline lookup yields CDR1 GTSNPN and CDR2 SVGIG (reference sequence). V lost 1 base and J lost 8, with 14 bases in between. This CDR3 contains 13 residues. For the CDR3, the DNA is TGTGCCTGGAGTGACATCACCGGGACAGAAGCTTTCTTT. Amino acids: CAWSDITGTEAFF.

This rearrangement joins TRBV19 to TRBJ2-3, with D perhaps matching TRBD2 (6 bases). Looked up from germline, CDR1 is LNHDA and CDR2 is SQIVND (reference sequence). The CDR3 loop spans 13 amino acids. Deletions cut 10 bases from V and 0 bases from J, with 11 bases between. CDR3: CATLGGSTDTQYF. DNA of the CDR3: TGTGCCACCCTAGGAGGGAGCACAGATACGCAGTATTTT.

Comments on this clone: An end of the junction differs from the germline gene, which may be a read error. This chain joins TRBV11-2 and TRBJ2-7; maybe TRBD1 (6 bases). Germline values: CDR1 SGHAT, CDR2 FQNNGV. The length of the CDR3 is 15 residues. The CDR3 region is CASSIDLAGASEQYF. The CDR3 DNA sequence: TGTGCCAGCAGCATAGATCTTGCAGGGGCCAGCGAGCAGTACTTC.

CDR3 residues: CASSGGGRMTKNIQYF. The CDR3 DNA is TGTGCCAGTAGTGGGGGGGGCAGGATGACCAAAAACATTCAGTACTTC. The V and J genes are TRBV19 and TRBJ2-4; TRBD2 might be the D (7 bases). Germline lookup yields CDR1 LNHDA and CDR2 SQIVND (reference sequence). The CDR3 spans 16 residues. V was pared by 5 bases and J by 2 bases, with 16 bases between.

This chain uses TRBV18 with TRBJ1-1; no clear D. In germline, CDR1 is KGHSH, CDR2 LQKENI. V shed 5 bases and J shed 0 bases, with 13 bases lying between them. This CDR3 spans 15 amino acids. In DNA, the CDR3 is TGTGCCAGCTCATTAAGCGGCAACCTGAACACTGAAGCTTTCTTT. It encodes CASSLSGNLNTEAFF.

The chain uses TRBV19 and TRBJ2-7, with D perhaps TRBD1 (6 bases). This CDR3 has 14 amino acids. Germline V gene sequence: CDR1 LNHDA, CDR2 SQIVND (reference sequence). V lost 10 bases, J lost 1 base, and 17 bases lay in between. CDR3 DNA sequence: TGTGCCATCCTCGGACAGAATCCATCCTACGAGCAGTACTTC. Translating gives CAILGQNPSYEQYF.

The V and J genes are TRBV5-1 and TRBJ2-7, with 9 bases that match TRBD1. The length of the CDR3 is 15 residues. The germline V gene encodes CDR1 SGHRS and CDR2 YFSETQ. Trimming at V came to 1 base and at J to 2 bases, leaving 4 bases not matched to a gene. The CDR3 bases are TGCGCCAGCAGCTTGAAGGGACAGGGAGCCTACGAGCAGTACTTC. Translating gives CASSLKGQGAYEQYF.

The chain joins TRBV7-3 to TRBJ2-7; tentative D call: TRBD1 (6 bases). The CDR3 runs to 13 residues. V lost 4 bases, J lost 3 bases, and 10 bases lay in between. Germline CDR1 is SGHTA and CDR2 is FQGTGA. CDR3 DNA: TGTGCCAGCAGCTCCCGAGGGGGCTACGAGCAGTACTTC. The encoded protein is CASSSRGGYEQYF.

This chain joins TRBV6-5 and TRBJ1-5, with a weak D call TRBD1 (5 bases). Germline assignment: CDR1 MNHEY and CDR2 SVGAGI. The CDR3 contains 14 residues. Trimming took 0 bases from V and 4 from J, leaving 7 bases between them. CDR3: CASSYSQGNQPQHF. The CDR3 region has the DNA TGTGCCAGCAGTTACTCCCAGGGTAATCAGCCCCAGCATTTT.